This TCR beta chain was retrieved from a study of T cells in Graves' hyperthyroidism and ophthalmopathy. Study results and limitations: Ophthalmopathy and stable hyperthyroidism were told apart by a 13 V-J model.

Aged 18 to 65, the patients had hyperthyroidism that was newly diagnosed and had lasted under 2 months. Uncontrolled infection, other autoimmune disease, pregnancy and lactation each barred patients from inclusion. Clinical symptoms, serum thyroxine, TRAb, thyroid ultrasound and orbital computed tomography established diagnosis. TCR beta CDR3 region amplification was performed from RNA transcripts. First-round RT-PCR with HTBI primers amplified the TCR CDR3 region. TCRdb recomputed calls from the multiplex PCR reads with MiXCR, one row per CDR3 protein. Counted here are roughly 300,000 distinct CDR3 sequences, under 25% occurring once; the ten biggest clones make up around 48%. As to this clonotype: Its antigen is unidentified.

The TCR comes from a woman aged 45-60 years with Graves' hyperthyroidism. The sample was blood.

CDR3 residues: CASSTRRGIANTGELFF. CDR3 nucleotides: TGTGCCAGTAGTACCCGAAGGGGGATTGCGAACACCGGGGAGCTGTTTTTT. The gene calls are TRBV19 and TRBJ2-2; tentatively, D is TRBD1 (6 bases). The V end lost 4 bases, the J end lost 0 bases, and 15 bases lay between the germline ends. Germline V gives CDR1 LNHDA, CDR2 SQIVND (reference sequence). The length of the CDR3 is 17 residues. The full variable domain, rest sourced from reference TRBV19 and TRBJ2-2, is DGGITQSPKYLFRKEGQNVTLSCEQNLNHDAMYWYRQDPGQGLRLIYYSQIVNDFQKGDIAEGYSVSREKKESFPLTVTSAQKNPTAFYLCASSTRRGIANTGELFFGEGSRLTVL.